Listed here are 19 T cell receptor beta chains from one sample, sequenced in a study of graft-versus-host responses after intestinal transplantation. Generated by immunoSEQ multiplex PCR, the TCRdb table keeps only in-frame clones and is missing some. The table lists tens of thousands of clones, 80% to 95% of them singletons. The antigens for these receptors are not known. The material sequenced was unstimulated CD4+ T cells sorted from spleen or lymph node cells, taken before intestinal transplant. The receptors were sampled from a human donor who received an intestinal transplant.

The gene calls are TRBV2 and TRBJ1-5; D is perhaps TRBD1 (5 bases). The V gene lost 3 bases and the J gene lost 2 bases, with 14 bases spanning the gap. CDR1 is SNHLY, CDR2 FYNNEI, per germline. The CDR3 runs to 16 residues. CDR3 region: CASSEGRTGRNQPQHF. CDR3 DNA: TGTGCCAGCAGTGAGGGCAGAACGGGGCGCAATCAGCCCCAGCATTTT.

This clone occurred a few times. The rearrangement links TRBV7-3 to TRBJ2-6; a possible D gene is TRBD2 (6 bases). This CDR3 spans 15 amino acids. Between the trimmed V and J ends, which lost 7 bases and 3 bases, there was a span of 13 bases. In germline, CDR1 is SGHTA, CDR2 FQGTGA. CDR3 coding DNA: TGTGCCAGCAATGATCGGGGAGGTGGGGCCAACGTCCTGACTTTC. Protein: CASNDRGGGANVLTF.

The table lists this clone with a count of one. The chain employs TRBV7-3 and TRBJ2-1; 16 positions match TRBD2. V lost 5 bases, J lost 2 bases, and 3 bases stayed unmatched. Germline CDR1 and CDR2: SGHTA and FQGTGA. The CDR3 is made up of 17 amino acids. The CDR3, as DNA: TGTGCCAGCAGCACTGGGACTAGCGGGAGGGCCTACAATGAGCAGTTCTTC. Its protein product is CASSTGTSGRAYNEQFF.

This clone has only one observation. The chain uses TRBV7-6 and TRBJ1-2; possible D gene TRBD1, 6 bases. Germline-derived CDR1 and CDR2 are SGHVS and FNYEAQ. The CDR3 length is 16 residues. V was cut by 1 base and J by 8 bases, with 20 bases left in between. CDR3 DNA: TGTGCCAGCAGCTTAGTAATTTCAGGCAGGGGATACGGCTACACCTTC. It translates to CASSLVISGRGYGYTF.

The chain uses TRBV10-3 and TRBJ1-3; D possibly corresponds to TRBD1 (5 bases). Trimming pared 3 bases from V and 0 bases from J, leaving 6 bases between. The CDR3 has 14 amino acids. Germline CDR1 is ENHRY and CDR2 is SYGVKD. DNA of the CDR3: TGTGCCATCAGTGACAGGGTCTCTGGAAACACCATATATTTT. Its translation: CAISDRVSGNTIYF.

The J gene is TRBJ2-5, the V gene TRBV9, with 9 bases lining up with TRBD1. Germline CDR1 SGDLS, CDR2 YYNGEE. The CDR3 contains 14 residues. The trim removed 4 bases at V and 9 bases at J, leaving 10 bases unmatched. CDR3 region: CASSPEGTGKSQYF. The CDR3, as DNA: TGTGCCAGCAGCCCAGAGGGGACAGGGAAATCCCAGTACTTC.

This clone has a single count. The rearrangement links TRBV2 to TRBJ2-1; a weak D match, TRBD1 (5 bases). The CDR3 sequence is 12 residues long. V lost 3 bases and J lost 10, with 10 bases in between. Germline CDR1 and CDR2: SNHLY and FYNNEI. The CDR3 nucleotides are TGTGCCAGCAGTGATAGGGGCCTCGAGCAGTTCTTC. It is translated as CASSDRGLEQFF. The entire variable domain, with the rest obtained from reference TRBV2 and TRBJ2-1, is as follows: EPEVTQTPSHQVTQMGQEVILRCVPISNHLYFYWYRQILGQKVEFLVSFYNNEISEKSEIFDDQFSVERPDGSNFTLKIRSTKLEDSAMYFCASSDRGLEQFFGPGTRLTVL.

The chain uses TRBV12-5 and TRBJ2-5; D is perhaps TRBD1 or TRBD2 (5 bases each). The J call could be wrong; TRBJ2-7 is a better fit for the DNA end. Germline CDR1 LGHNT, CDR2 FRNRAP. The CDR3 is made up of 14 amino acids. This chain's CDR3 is CASGLVGTHYEQYF. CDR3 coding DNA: TGTGCTAGTGGTTTGGTAGGGACCCACTACGAGCAGTACTTC.

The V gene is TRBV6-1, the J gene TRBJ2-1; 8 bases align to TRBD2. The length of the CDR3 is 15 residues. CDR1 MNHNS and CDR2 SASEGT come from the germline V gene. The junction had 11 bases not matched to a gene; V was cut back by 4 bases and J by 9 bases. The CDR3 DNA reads TGTGCCAGCAGTGTTTTAACGGGAGGGCCTGGTGAGCAGTTCTTC. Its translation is CASSVLTGGPGEQFF.

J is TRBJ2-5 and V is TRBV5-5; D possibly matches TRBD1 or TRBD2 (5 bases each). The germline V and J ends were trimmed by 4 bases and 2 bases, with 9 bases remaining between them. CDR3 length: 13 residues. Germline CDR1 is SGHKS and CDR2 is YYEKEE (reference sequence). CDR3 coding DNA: TGTGCCAGCAGCCCGGGACCACAAGAGACCCAGTACTTC. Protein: CASSPGPQETQYF.

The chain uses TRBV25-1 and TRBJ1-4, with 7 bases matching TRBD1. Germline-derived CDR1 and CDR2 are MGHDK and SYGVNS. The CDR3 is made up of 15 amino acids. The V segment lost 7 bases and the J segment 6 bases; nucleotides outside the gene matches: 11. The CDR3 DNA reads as TGTGCCAGCACTCTGACAGGGCCGAAGGATGAAAAACTGTTTTTT. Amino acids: CASTLTGPKDEKLFF.

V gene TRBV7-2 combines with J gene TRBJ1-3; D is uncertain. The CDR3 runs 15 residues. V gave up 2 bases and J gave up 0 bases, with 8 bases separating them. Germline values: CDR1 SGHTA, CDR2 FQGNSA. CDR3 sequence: CASSLMAGSGNTIYF. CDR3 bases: TGTGCCAGCAGCTTAATGGCGGGCTCTGGAAACACCATATATTTT.

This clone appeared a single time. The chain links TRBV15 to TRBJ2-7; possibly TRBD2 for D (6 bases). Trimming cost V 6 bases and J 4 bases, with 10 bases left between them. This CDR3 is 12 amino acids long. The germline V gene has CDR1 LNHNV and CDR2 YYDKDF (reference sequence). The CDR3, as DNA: TGTGCCACCAGTCTGGCGGGGTACGAGCAGTACTTC. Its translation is CATSLAGYEQYF.

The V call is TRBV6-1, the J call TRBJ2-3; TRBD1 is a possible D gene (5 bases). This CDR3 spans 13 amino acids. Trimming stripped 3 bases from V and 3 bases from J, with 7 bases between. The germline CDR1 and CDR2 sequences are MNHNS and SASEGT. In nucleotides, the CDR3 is TGTGCCAGCAGTGACCAGGGTACAGATACGCAGTATTTT. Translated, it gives CASSDQGTDTQYF.

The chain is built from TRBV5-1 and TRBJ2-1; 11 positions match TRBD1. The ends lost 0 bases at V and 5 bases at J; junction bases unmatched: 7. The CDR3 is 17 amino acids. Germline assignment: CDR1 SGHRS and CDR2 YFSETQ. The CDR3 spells CASSLVPGTGGNNEQFF. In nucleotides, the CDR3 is TGCGCCAGCAGCTTGGTACCCGGGACAGGGGGGAACAATGAGCAGTTCTTC.

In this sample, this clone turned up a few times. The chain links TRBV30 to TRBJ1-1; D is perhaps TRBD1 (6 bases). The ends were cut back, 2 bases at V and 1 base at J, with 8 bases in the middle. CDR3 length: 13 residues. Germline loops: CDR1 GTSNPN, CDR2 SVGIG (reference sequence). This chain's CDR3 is CAWSKDRNTEAFF. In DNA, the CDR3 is TGTGCCTGGAGTAAGGACAGGAACACTGAAGCTTTCTTT.

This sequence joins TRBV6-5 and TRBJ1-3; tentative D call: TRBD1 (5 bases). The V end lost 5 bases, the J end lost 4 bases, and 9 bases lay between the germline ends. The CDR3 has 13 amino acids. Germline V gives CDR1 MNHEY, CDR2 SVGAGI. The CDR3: CASSTGRGNTIYF. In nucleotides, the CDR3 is TGTGCCAGCAGTACGGGACGAGGAAACACCATATATTTT.

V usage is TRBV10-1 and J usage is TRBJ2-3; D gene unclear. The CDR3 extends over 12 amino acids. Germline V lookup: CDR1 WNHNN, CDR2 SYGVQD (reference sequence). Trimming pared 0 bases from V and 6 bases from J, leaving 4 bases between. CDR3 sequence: CASSESRDTQYF. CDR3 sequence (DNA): TGCGCCAGCAGTGAGTCGAGGGATACGCAGTATTTT.

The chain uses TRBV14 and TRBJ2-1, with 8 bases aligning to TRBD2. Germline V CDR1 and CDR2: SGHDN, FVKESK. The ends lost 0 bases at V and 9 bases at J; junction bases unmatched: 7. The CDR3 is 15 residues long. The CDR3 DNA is TGTGCCAGCAGCCAAGAAGCGGGAGTCTGGGGTGAGCAGTTCTTC. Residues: CASSQEAGVWGEQFF.